These T cell receptor beta chains were read from a single sample in a study of CD8 T cells in Susac syndrome. TCRdb itself ran the immunoSEQ multiplex PCR reads through MiXCR, one entry per CDR3 protein. The table shows about 85,000 distinct CDR3 sequences, with 85% to 95% occurring only once. Sequences were obtained from CD8+ T cells from PBMCs. The receptors come from a human donor with Susac syndrome. The conserved cysteine and the conserved F or W are not part of the CDR3 here. The listing skips clone size in some rows; elsewhere it reads once, few, many or a size class.

v_call: TRBV19; clone_size: .; cdr3_aa: ASSIRQNTGELF
v_call: TRBV9; clone_size: once; cdr3_aa: ASSLEIRTGGGYT
v_call: TRBV3-1; clone_size: .; cdr3_aa: AAGGGTSWGDSGANVLT
v_call: TRBV7-2; clone_size: .; cdr3_aa: ASSLWGAGELF
v_call: TRBV29-1; clone_size: .; cdr3_aa: SVGRGEKLF
v_call: TRBV7-9; clone_size: .; cdr3_aa: ASSLTGGDGYT
v_call: TRBV18; clone_size: .; cdr3_aa: ASSPGYGAEQF
v_call: TRBV15; clone_size: .; cdr3_aa: ATSSRLAGVADTQY
v_call: TRBV4-2; clone_size: .; cdr3_aa: ASSQAMVAGANEQF
v_call: TRBV2; clone_size: few; cdr3_aa: ASSEADTQY
v_call: TRBV2; clone_size: once; cdr3_aa: ASSEIEDYEQY
v_call: TRBV9; clone_size: .; cdr3_aa: ASSVGNTIY
v_call: TRBV20-1; clone_size: once; cdr3_aa: SARSQTLSEYNEQF
v_call: TRBV12-3/TRBV12-4; clone_size: .; cdr3_aa: AVLYRTAEQF
v_call: TRBV28; clone_size: .; cdr3_aa: ASSFPSTGANQPQH
v_call: TRBV30; clone_size: .; cdr3_aa: AWMGLTDGYT
v_call: TRBV20-1; clone_size: .; cdr3_aa: SARDISGRRSYNEQF
v_call: TRBV12-3/TRBV12-4; clone_size: .; cdr3_aa: ASGKGLAGKNIQY
v_call: TRBV3-1; clone_size: .; cdr3_aa: ASSQVGTSFGADSEQF
v_call: TRBV9; clone_size: .; cdr3_aa: ASSVDGLWNTEAF
v_call: TRBV6-5; clone_size: .; cdr3_aa: ASHSGSYEQY
v_call: TRBV12-3/TRBV12-4; clone_size: .; cdr3_aa: ASSFFGTDPYEQY
v_call: TRBV28; clone_size: .; cdr3_aa: ASSPTSSSYEQY
v_call: TRBV4-1; clone_size: .; cdr3_aa: ASSPRLAGGGNEQF
v_call: TRBV5-6; clone_size: .; cdr3_aa: ASSSATGGGSYNEQF
v_call: TRBV29-1; clone_size: .; cdr3_aa: TGGGLDGYT
v_call: TRBV6-5; clone_size: .; cdr3_aa: ASSTVGAPGETQY
v_call: TRBV4-1; clone_size: .; cdr3_aa: ASSQDSRGETQY
v_call: TRBV12-3/TRBV12-4; clone_size: .; cdr3_aa: ASTEWASQPQH
v_call: TRBV7-9; clone_size: few; cdr3_aa: ASSSRGLSGANVLT
v_call: TRBV4-3; clone_size: .; cdr3_aa: ASSQVTGSTGELF
v_call: TRBV7-9; clone_size: .; cdr3_aa: ASSLSVSGANVLT
v_call: TRBV28; clone_size: .; cdr3_aa: ASSYPPPETQY
v_call: TRBV7-9; clone_size: .; cdr3_aa: ASSLSDNEQF
v_call: TRBV30; clone_size: .; cdr3_aa: AWIEGGGYT
v_call: TRBV12-3/TRBV12-4; clone_size: .; cdr3_aa: ASISHALDEQF
v_call: TRBV6-5; clone_size: once; cdr3_aa: ASSPSGVEQY
v_call: TRBV12-3/TRBV12-4; clone_size: .; cdr3_aa: ASSLARPSYNEQF
v_call: TRBV19; clone_size: .; cdr3_aa: ASSIKNNEQF